Following are 23 T cell receptor beta chains from one sample sequenced in a study of blood T cells in healthy people across ages. A second PCR of roughly 7 to 11 cycles used a sample-barcoded 5' primer and a J-beta primer mix. One entry per CDR3 protein results from TCRdb running MiXCR on the 5' RACE reads. The repertoire has about 670,000 distinct CDR3 sequences, over 40% of them found once; the top ten carry less than 15%. The sequenced material came from blood. The source is an elderly woman in good health.

This clonotype was picked up a small number of times. For the CDR3, the DNA is TGTGCCAGCAGCTCCAGACTAGCCACCTACAATGAGCAGTTCTTC. The encoded protein is CASSSRLATYNEQFF. The chain uses TRBV7-9 and TRBJ2-1, with 7 bases matching TRBD2. The trim removed 4 bases at V and 2 bases at J, leaving 5 bases unmatched. There are 15 residues in the CDR3. Per the germline V gene, CDR1 is SEHNR and CDR2 is FQNEAQ (reference sequence).

The chain uses TRBV6-5 and TRBJ2-4; 7 bases map to TRBD1. The germline gives CDR1 MNHEY, CDR2 SVGAGI. The CDR3 extends over 13 amino acids. Losses at the gene ends were 7 bases for V and 12 bases for J; bases not matched to a gene: 12. CDR3 bases: TGTGCCAGCATGGGTAGAGGGGGCGGCACTCAGTACTTC. It encodes CASMGRGGGTQYF.

This sequence joins TRBV5-1 and TRBJ1-1; D unclear. Germline V gene data show CDR1 as SGHRS and CDR2 as YFSETQ. This CDR3 comprises 15 residues. Trimming pared 2 bases from V and 0 bases from J, leaving 11 bases between. The CDR3 loop reads CASSFGLLMNTEAFF. Here the CDR3 DNA reads TGCGCCAGCAGCTTTGGGTTACTTATGAACACTGAAGCTTTCTTT.

Ten or more counts support this clonotype. The rearrangement uses TRBV7-8 and TRBJ2-5; 9 bases are a match to TRBD1. V shed 4 bases, J shed 2 bases, and the junction held 5 bases outside the gene matches. CDR1 is SGHVS, CDR2 FQNEAQ, per germline. The CDR3 is made up of 15 amino acids. CDR3 in DNA: TGTGCCAGCAGCTACCAAGGACAGGGGCAAGAGACCCAGTACTTC. Amino acid sequence: CASSYQGQGQETQYF.

V usage is TRBV4-1 and J usage is TRBJ2-1, with 9 bases fitting TRBD2. Germline V gene lookup returns CDR1 MGHRA and CDR2 YSYEKL. With V trimmed by 3 bases and J by 8 bases, 11 bases remained unmatched. The CDR3 is made up of 16 amino acids. The CDR3 nucleotides read TGCGCCAGCAGCCAGCCCTTAGCGGGGGCCCTCTATGAGCAGTTCTTC. Translated, it gives CASSQPLAGALYEQFF.

This clonotype was observed at least ten times. The chain combines TRBV2 with TRBJ1-2; a weak D match, TRBD1 (6 bases). The germline gives CDR1 SNHLY, CDR2 FYNNEI. This CDR3 is 11 amino acids long. Trimming took 8 bases from V and 8 from J, leaving 12 bases between them. CDR3 nucleotide sequence: TGTGCCAGCCAGGGGTTTGGAGGCTACACCTTC. Its protein is CASQGFGGYTF. The full variable domain, its missing parts supplied by reference TRBV2 and TRBJ1-2, is EPEVTQTPSHQVTQMGQEVILRCVPISNHLYFYWYRQILGQKVEFLVSFYNNEISEKSEIFDDQFSVERPDGSNFTLKIRSTKLEDSAMYFCASQGFGGYTFGSGTRLTVV.

A few counts support this clonotype. V gene TRBV7-2 combines with J gene TRBJ2-7, with a weak D call TRBD1 (5 bases). Trimming pared 6 bases from V and 7 bases from J, leaving 16 bases between. Germline CDR1 reads SGHTA; CDR2 reads FQGNSA. The CDR3 contains 13 residues. The CDR3 coding sequence is TGTGCCAGCAGTCTAAATCCAGGGTGTGAGCAGTACTTC. Its translation: CASSLNPGCEQYF.

CDR3 amino acids: CSARRAVTGELFF. The CDR3 nucleotides are TGCAGTGCCAGGAGGGCTGTAACCGGGGAGCTGTTTTTT. The chain uses TRBV20-1 and TRBJ2-2; D is possibly TRBD2 (6 bases). The CDR3 has 13 residues. Trimming stripped 6 bases from V and 5 bases from J, with 13 bases between. Looked up from germline, CDR1 is DFQATT and CDR2 is SNEGSKA (reference sequence).

This chain uses TRBV28 with TRBJ2-3, with a possible D match to TRBD1 (5 bases). The V end lost 7 bases, the J end lost 2 bases, and 13 bases lay between the germline ends. This CDR3 spans 14 amino acids. Germline CDR1 is MDHEN and CDR2 is SYDVKM. The CDR3 DNA follows: TGTGCCAGCACCCTAAACAGGATCACAGATACGCAGTATTTT. Translated: CASTLNRITDTQYF.

In nucleotides, the CDR3 is TGTGCCATCAGCCCCTCCCTGGGACAGGAGTTTAATGAGCAGTTCTTC. Its translation is CAISPSLGQEFNEQFF. The V call is TRBV10-3, the J call TRBJ2-1; 8 bases align to TRBD1. This CDR3 is built from 16 residues. J gave up 7 bases and V 6 bases, and 14 bases lay outside the gene matches. Germline values: CDR1 ENHRY, CDR2 SYGVKD.

This clonotype was recorded at least ten times. V usage is TRBV4-1 and J usage is TRBJ2-1, with 10 bases lining up with TRBD2. Trimming cost V 3 bases and J 4 bases; bases outside gene matches: 6. Germline V CDR1 and CDR2: MGHRA, YSYEKL. This CDR3 is 16 amino acids long. CDR3: CASSQIRTSGYNEQFF. The DNA of the CDR3 is TGCGCCAGCAGCCAGATAAGGACTAGCGGATACAATGAGCAGTTCTTC.

This chain connects TRBV29-1 to TRBJ1-1; D call uncertain. CDR3 size: 16 residues. The ends were cut back, 0 bases at V and 1 base at J, with 15 bases in the middle. From germline, CDR1 is SQVTM and CDR2 ANQGSEA. CDR3 coding DNA: TGCAGCGTTGAAGATTTCTCAGGCAGGCAGAACACTGAAGCTTTCTTT. This codes for CSVEDFSGRQNTEAFF.

The chain joins TRBV12-3 or TRBV12-4 to TRBJ1-2, with D uncertain. V lost 5 bases and J 6 bases, leaving 7 bases between the germline ends. This CDR3 spans 11 amino acids. The CDR3 nucleotides are TGTGCCAGCAGTGGTTTGGATGGCTACACCTTC. Its translation: CASSGLDGYTF.

In its sample, this clonotype was seen a few times. The genes are TRBV7-8 and TRBJ2-1; D not certain. Looked up from germline, CDR1 is SGHVS and CDR2 is FQNEAQ. The V end lost 0 bases, the J end lost 2 bases, and 17 bases lay between the germline ends. The CDR3 extends over 18 amino acids. CDR3 protein: CASSLAVFRRETYNEQFF. The CDR3, as DNA: TGTGCCAGCAGCTTAGCGGTGTTTAGGCGAGAAACCTACAATGAGCAGTTCTTC.

The chain uses TRBV10-3 and TRBJ1-1; 7 nucleotides line up with TRBD1. V shed 10 bases and J 0 bases; nucleotides not matched to a gene: 5. CDR1 ENHRY and CDR2 SYGVKD come from the germline V gene. This CDR3 comprises 13 residues. The CDR3 DNA follows: TGTGCCACCGCGACAGGGATGAACACTGAAGCTTTCTTT. Translated: CATATGMNTEAFF.

CDR3 sequence: CASSQGSGSSYNEQYF. The CDR3 region has the DNA TGCGCCAGCAGCCAGGGGAGCGGGTCCTCCTACAATGAGCAGTACTTC. V and J are TRBV4-1 and TRBJ2-1, with D possibly matching TRBD2 (6 bases). The closer fit of TRBJ2-7 to the DNA end suggests the J call may be wrong. CDR3 length: 16 amino acids. The germline CDR1 and CDR2 sequences are MGHRA and YSYEKL.

The V gene is TRBV24-1, the J gene TRBJ2-5, with a tentative D call TRBD2 (6 bases). The length of the CDR3 is 16 residues. The V end was cut by 4 bases, the J end by 4 bases, with 18 bases between. The germline gives CDR1 KGHDR, CDR2 SFDVKD. For the CDR3, the DNA is TGTGCCACCAGTGAAGGAGGAGGGACCCAGGTAGAGACCCAGTACTTC. Amino acid sequence: CATSEGGGTQVETQYF.

Points on this clonotype: A read error may explain this, as a much larger clone is one base away. The genes are TRBV24-1 and TRBJ2-1; perhaps TRBD2 as D (5 bases). The CDR3 runs 12 residues. Trimming cost V 9 bases and J 12 bases, with 17 bases left between them. Germline V gene lookup returns CDR1 KGHDR and CDR2 SFDVKD. The chain's CDR3 is CATVGSRHVQFF. The CDR3 DNA follows: TGTGCCACCGTAGGGAGCAGGCATGTGCAGTTCTTC.

The V and J genes are TRBV11-2 and TRBJ2-4; D possibly corresponds to TRBD1 (5 bases). V lost 4 bases and J lost 8, with 12 bases in between. CDR3 size: 13 residues. Germline V lookup: CDR1 SGHAT, CDR2 FQNNGV. In DNA form, the CDR3 reads TGTGCCAGCAGCTCAGGGTTGGGATACATTCAGTACTTC. Translating gives CASSSGLGYIQYF.

The chain uses TRBV7-9 and TRBJ2-3; unclear D gene. V lost 4 bases and J 8 bases, leaving 10 bases between the germline ends. This CDR3 spans 12 amino acids. Germline assignment: CDR1 SEHNR and CDR2 FQNEAQ (reference sequence). The DNA of the CDR3 is TGTGCCAGCAGCTCCACCGGGTTTACGCAGTATTTT. It codes for CASSSTGFTQYF. The complete variable domain, with remaining parts taken from reference TRBV7-9 and TRBJ2-3, reads DTGVSQNPRHKITKRGQNVTFRCDPISEHNRLYWYRQTLGQGPEFLTYFQNEAQLEKSRLLSDRFSAERPKGSFSTLEIQRTEQGDSAMYLCASSSTGFTQYFGPGTRLTVL.

In its sample, this clonotype was seen a few times. The chain recombines TRBV7-2 with TRBJ1-4, with D maybe TRBD1 (6 bases). V was clipped by 6 bases and J by 5 bases, with 10 bases between them. The CDR3 loop spans 13 amino acids. The V gene's germline CDR1 is SGHTA and CDR2 FQGNSA. The CDR3 protein is CASSRGQNEKLFF. The CDR3 DNA reads as TGTGCCAGCAGTCGCGGACAGAATGAAAAACTGTTTTTT.

The chain combines TRBV4-2 with TRBJ1-2; D remains ambiguous. Trimming shortened V by 0 bases and J by 5 bases, and 13 bases separated the two germline ends. This CDR3 spans 15 amino acids. The V gene's germline CDR1 is LGHNA and CDR2 YNFKEQ. CDR3 in amino acids: CASSQEGNRDYGYTF. DNA of the CDR3: TGTGCCAGCAGCCAAGAGGGGAACAGAGATTATGGCTACACCTTC.

This clonotype was counted a single time. This chain joins TRBV12-3 or TRBV12-4 and TRBJ1-2; 9 bases align to TRBD1. The CDR3 is made up of 16 amino acids. Unmatched junction bases numbered 11, after V lost 6 bases and J lost 3 bases. CDR3 sequence: CASSQRDRERDYGYTF. CDR3 DNA: TGTGCCAGCAGCCAGCGGGACAGGGAACGAGACTATGGCTACACCTTC.